This TCR beta chain was recovered during a study of spatial heterogeneity in lung cancer. Study context: Tumor regions showed TCR transcript counts that correlated strongly with a T cell module score from matched bulk RNA-seq.

This clonotype was counted only a few times. Its matching antigen is unknown. General study findings and limits: Of the expanded TCRs, ubiquitous and regional counts tracked the counts of ubiquitous and regional nonsynonymous mutations, respectively. Expanded alpha and beta TCR counts within tumors tracked tumor mutation counts. For tumor T cells, estimated coverage reached only 5.5% to 7% (alpha) and roughly 14% (beta).

Trimming took 3 bases from V and 6 from J, leaving 9 bases between them. The CDR3 has 13 amino acids. From germline, CDR1 is MNHEY and CDR2 SVGAGI. Time point noted: sample taken at primary tumor resection. Whole RNA, which was extracted from tumor, nontumor lung tissue or frozen PBMC, was sequenced without any cell sorting. From the 5' RACE reads, TCRdb called clonotypes with MiXCR, one entry per CDR3 protein. The sample lists 6,500 to 9,000 distinct CDR3 sequences, around 18% occurring once. This specimen consisted of lung tumor tissue, obtained at surgery. The source is a female donor with early-stage non-small cell lung cancer. The chain couples TRBV6-5 to TRBJ2-1; D is undetermined. Here the CDR3 reads CASSYTYSNEQFF. The CDR3 nucleotides read TGTGCCAGCAGTTATACTTACTCCAATGAGCAGTTCTTC.